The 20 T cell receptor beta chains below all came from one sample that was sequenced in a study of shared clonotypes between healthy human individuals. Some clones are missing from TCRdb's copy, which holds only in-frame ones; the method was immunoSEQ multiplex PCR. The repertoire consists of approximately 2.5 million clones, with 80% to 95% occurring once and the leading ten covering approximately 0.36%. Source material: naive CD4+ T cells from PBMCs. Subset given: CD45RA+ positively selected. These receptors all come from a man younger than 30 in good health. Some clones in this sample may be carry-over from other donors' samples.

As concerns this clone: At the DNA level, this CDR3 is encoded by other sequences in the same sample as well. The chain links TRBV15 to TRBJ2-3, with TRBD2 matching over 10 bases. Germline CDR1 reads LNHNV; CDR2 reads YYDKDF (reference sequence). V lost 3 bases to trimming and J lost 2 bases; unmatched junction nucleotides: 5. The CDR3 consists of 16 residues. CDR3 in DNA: TGTGCCACCAGCAGTAGACTAGCGGGTATCACAGATACGCAGTATTTT. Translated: CATSSRLAGITDTQYF.

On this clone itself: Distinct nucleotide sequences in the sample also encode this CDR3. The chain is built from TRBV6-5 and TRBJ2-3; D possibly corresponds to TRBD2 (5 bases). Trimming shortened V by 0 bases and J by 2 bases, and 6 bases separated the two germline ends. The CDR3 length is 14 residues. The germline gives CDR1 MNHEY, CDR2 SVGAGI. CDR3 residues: CASSYSRVTDTQYF. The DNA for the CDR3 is TGTGCCAGCAGTTACTCGCGGGTCACAGATACGCAGTATTTT.

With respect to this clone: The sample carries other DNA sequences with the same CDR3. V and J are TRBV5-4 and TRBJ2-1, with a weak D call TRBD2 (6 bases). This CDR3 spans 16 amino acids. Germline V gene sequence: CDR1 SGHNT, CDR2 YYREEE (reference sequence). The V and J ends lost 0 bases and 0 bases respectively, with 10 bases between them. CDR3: CASSLGGGSSYNEQFF. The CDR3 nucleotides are TGTGCCAGCAGCTTGGGTGGGGGGAGCTCCTACAATGAGCAGTTCTTC.

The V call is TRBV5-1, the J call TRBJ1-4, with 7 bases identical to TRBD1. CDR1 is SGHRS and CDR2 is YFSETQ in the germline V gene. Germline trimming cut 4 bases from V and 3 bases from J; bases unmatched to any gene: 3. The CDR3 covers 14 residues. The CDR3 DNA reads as TGCGCCAGCAGCCCCCAGGGGGCTAATGAAAAACTGTTTTTT. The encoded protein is CASSPQGANEKLFF.

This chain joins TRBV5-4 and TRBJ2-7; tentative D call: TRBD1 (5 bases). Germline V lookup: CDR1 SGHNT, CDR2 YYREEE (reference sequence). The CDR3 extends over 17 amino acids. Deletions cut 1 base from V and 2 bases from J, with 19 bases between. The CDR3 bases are TGTGCCAGCAGCTTGAGGCCGGCCCGGCAGGGCGCCTACGAGCAGTACTTC. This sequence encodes CASSLRPARQGAYEQYF. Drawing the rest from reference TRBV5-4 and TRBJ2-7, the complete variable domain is ETGVTQSPTHLIKTRGQQVTLRCSSQSGHNTVSWYQQALGQGPQFIFQYYREEENGRGNFPPRFSGLQFPNYSSELNVNALELDDSALYLCASSLRPARQGAYEQYFGPGTRLTVT.

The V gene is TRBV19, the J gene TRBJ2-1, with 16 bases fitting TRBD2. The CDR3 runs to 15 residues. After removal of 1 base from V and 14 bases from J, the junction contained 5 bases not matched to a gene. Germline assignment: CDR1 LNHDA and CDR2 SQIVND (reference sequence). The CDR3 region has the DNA TGTGCCAGTAGTATAGTGGGACTAGCGGGAGGGCCAAAGTTCTTC. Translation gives CASSIVGLAGGPKFF.

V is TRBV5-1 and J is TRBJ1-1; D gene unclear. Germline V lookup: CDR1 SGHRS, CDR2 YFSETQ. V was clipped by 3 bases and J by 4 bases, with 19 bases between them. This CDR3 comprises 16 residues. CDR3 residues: CASSSAADLPSTEAFF. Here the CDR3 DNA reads TGCGCCAGCAGCTCGGCGGCGGACCTCCCCTCCACTGAAGCTTTCTTT.

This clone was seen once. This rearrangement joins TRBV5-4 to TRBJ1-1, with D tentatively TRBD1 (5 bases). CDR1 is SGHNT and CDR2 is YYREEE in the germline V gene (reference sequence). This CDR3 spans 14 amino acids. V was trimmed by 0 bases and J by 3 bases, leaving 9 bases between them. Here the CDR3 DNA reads TGTGCCAGCAGCTTGGTTCGGGGGGACACTGAAGCTTTCTTT. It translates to CASSLVRGDTEAFF.

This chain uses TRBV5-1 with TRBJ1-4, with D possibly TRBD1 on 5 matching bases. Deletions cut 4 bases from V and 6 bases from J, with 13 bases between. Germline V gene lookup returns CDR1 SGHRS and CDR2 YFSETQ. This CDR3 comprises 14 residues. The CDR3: CASSRTGVYEKLFF. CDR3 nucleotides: TGCGCCAGCAGCCGGACGGGGGTGTATGAAAAACTGTTTTTT.

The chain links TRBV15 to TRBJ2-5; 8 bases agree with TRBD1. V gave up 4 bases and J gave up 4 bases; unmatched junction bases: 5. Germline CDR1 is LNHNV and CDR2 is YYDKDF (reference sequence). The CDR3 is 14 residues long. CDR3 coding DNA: TGTGCCACCAGCACAGGGGGCGCAACAGAGACCCAGTACTTC. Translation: CATSTGGATETQYF.

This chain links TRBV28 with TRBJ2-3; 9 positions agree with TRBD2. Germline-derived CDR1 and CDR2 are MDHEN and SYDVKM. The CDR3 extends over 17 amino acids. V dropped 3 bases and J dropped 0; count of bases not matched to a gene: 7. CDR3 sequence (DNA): TGTGCCAGCAGTTTTGTCCGACTAGCGGCAAGCACAGATACGCAGTATTTT. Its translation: CASSFVRLAASTDTQYF.

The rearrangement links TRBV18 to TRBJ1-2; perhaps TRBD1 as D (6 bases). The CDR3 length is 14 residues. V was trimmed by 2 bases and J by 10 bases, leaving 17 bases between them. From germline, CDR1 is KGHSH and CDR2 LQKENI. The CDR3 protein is CASSPLSGSGDYTF. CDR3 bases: TGTGCCAGCTCACCATTATCAGGTTCAGGGGACTACACCTTC.

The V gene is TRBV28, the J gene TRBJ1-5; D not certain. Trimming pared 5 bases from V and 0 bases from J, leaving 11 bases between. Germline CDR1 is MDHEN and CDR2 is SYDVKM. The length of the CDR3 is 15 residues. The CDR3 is CASSRQWYSNQPQHF. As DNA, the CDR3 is TGTGCCAGCAGTCGTCAGTGGTATAGCAATCAGCCCCAGCATTTT.

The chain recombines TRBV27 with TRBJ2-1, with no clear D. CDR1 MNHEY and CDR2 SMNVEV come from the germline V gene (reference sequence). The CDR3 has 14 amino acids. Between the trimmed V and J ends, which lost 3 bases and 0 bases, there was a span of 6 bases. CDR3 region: CASSFWLSYNEQFF. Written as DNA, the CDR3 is TGTGCCAGCAGTTTTTGGCTCTCCTACAATGAGCAGTTCTTC.

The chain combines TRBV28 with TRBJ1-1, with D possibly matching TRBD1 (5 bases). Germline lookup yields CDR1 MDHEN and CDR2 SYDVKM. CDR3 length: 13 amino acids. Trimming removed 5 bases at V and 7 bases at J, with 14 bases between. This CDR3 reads CASSRGGAGEAFF. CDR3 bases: TGTGCCAGCAGTCGGGGCGGTGCGGGTGAAGCTTTCTTT.

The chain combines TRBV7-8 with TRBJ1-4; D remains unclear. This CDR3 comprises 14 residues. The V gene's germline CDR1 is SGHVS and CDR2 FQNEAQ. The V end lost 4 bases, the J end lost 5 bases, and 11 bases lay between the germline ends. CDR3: CASSSVQLNEKLFF. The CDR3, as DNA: TGTGCCAGCAGCTCGGTCCAGCTAAATGAAAAACTGTTTTTT.

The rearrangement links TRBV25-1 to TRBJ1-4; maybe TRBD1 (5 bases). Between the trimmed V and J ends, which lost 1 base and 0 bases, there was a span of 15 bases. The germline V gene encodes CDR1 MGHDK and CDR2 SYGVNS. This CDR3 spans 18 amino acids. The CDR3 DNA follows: TGTGCCAGCAGTGAATTGTTAGGGACGGGACCAACTAATGAAAAACTGTTTTTT. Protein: CASSELLGTGPTNEKLFF. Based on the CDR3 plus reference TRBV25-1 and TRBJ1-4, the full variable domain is EADIYQTPRYLVIGTGKKITLECSQTMGHDKMYWYQQDPGMELHLIHYSYGVNSTEKGDLSSESTVSRIRTEHFPLTLESARPSHTSQYLCASSELLGTGPTNEKLFFGSGTQLSVL.

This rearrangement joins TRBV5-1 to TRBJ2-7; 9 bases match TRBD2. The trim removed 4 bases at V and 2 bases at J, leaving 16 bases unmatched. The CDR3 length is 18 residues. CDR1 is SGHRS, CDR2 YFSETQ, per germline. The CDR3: CASSPQPGAGGLPYEQYF. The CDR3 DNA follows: TGCGCCAGCAGCCCACAGCCGGGAGCGGGAGGCCTTCCCTACGAGCAGTACTTC.

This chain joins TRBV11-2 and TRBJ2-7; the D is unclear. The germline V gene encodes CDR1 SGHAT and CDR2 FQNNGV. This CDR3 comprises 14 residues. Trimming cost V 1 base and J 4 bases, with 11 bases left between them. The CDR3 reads CASSLVSGSYEQYF. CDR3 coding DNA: TGTGCCAGCAGCTTAGTGAGTGGGTCTTACGAGCAGTACTTC.

CDR3 amino acids: CASSVTSGRADTQYF. CDR3 nucleotide sequence: TGTGCCAGCAGTGTAACTAGCGGGAGGGCAGATACGCAGTATTTT. This chain joins TRBV2 and TRBJ2-3; TRBD2 agrees at 13 bases. There are 15 residues in the CDR3. Germline lookup yields CDR1 SNHLY and CDR2 FYNNEI. V lost 4 bases, J lost 4 bases, and 2 bases stayed unmatched.